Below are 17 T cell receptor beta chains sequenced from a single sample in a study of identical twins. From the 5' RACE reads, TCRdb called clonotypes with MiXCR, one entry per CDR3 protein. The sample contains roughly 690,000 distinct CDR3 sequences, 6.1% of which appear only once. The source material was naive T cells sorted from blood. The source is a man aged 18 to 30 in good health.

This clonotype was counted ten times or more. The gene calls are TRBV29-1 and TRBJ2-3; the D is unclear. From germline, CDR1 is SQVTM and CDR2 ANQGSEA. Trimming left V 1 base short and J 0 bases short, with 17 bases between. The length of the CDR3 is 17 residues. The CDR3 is CSVEVPVTSPSTDTQYF. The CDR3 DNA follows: TGCAGCGTTGAAGTCCCCGTAACCTCTCCTAGCACAGATACGCAGTATTTT.

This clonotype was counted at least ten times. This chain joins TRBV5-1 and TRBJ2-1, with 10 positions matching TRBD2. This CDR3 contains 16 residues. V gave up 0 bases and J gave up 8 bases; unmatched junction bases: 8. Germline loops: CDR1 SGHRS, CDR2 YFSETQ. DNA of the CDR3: TGCGCCAGCAGCTTGGGGTCTAGCGGGAGTCTGGATGAGCAGTTCTTC. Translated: CASSLGSSGSLDEQFF.

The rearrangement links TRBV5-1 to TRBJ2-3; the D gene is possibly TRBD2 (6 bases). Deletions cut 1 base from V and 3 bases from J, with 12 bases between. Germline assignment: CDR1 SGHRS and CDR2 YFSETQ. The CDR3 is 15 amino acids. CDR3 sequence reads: CASSLFTGSTDTQYF. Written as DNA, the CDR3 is TGCGCCAGCAGCTTGTTTACCGGGAGTACAGATACGCAGTATTTT.

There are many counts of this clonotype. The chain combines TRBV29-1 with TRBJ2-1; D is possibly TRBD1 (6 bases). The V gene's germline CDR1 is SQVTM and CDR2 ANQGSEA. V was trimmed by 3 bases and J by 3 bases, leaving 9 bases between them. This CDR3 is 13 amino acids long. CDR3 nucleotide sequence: TGCAGCGTTGAGGACAGATTCTACAATGAGCAGTTCTTC. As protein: CSVEDRFYNEQFF.

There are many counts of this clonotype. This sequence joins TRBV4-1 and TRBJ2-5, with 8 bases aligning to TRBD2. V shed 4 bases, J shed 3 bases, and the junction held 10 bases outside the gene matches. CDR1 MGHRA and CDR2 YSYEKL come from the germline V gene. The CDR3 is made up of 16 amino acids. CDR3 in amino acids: CASSLYGGTREETQYF. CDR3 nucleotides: TGCGCCAGCAGCCTTTACGGAGGGACTAGGGAAGAGACCCAGTACTTC.

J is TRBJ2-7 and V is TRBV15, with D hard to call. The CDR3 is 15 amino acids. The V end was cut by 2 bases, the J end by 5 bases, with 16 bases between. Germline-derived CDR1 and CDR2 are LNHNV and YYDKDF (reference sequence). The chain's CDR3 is CATSRKAPHNHEQYF. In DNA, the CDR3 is TGTGCCACCAGCAGAAAGGCACCCCACAATCACGAGCAGTACTTC.

The CDR3 sequence is CATSPTVTPSHEQYV. The CDR3, as DNA: TGTGCCACCAGTCCCACTGTCACCCCCTCACACGAGCAGTACGTC. The J gene is TRBJ2-7, the V gene TRBV15; D uncertain. The germline V gene encodes CDR1 LNHNV and CDR2 YYDKDF (reference sequence). Deletions cut 6 bases from V and 5 bases from J, with 20 bases between. This CDR3 contains 15 residues.

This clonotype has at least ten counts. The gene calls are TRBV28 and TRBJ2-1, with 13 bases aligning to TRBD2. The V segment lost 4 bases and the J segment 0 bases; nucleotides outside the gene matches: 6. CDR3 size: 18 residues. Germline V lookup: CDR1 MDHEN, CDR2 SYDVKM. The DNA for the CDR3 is TGTGCCAGCAGTTATCCCGGGACTAGCGGGAACTCCTACAATGAGCAGTTCTTC. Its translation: CASSYPGTSGNSYNEQFF.

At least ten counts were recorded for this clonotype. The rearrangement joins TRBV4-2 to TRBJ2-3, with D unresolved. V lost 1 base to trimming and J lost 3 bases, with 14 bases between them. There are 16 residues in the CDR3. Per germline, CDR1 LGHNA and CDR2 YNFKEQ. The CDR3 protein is CASSQVGPMGTDTQYF. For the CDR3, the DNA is TGTGCCAGCAGCCAAGTGGGTCCGATGGGGACAGATACGCAGTATTTT.

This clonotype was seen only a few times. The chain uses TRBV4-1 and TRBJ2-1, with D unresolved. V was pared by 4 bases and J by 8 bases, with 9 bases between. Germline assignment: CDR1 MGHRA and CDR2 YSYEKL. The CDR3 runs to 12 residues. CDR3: CASSRSEDEQFF. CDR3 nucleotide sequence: TGCGCCAGCAGCCGGTCTGAGGATGAGCAGTTCTTC.

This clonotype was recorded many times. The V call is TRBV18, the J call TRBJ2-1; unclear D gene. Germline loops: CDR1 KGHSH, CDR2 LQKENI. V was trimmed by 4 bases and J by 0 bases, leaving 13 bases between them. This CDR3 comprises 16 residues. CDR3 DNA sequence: TGTGCCAGCTCACTATTACAAGAATCCTCCTACAATGAGCAGTTCTTC. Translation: CASSLLQESSYNEQFF.

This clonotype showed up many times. The CDR3 is CSARDSLAGGPDYTQYF. The CDR3 DNA sequence: TGCAGTGCTAGAGATAGCTTGGCGGGAGGGCCAGATTATACGCAGTATTTT. This chain links TRBV20-1 with TRBJ2-3; the match to TRBD2 covers 9 bases. The CDR3 extends over 17 amino acids. Germline CDR1 DFQATT, CDR2 SNEGSKA (reference sequence). V shed 0 bases and J 7 bases; nucleotides not matched to a gene: 14.

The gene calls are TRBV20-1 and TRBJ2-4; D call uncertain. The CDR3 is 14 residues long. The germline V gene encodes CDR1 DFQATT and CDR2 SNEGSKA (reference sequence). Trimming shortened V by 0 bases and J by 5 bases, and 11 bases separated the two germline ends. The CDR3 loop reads CSARDSSVQNIQYF. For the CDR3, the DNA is TGCAGTGCTAGAGATTCGTCGGTTCAAAACATTCAGTACTTC.

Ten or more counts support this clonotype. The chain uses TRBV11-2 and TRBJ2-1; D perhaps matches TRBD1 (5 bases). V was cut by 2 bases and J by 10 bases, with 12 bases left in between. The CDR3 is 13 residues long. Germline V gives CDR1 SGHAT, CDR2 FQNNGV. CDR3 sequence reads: CASSLPGPREQFF. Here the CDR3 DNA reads TGTGCCAGCAGCTTACCAGGGCCGAGAGAGCAGTTCTTC. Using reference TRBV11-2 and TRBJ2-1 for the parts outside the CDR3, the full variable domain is EAGVAQSPRYKIIEKRQSVAFWCNPISGHATLYWYQQILGQGPKLLIQFQNNGVVDDSQLPKDRFSAERLKGVDSTLKIQPAKLEDSAVYLCASSLPGPREQFFGPGTRLTVL.

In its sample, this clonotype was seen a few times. The CDR3 DNA reads as TGTGCCAGCAGTTCCCTCCCAGGGTTAAGAAACACCATATATTTT. Its translation is CASSSLPGLRNTIYF. The chain joins TRBV28 to TRBJ1-3; tentatively, D is TRBD1 (5 bases). The CDR3 has 15 amino acids. Trimming cost V 4 bases and J 5 bases, with 15 bases left between them. CDR1 MDHEN and CDR2 SYDVKM come from the germline V gene. Combining the CDR3 with reference TRBV28 and TRBJ1-3 gives the whole variable domain DVKVTQSSRYLVKRTGEKVFLECVQDMDHENMFWYRQDPGLGLRLIYFSYDVKMKEKGDIPEGYSVSREKKERFSLILESASTNQTSMYLCASSSLPGLRNTIYFGEGSWLTVV.

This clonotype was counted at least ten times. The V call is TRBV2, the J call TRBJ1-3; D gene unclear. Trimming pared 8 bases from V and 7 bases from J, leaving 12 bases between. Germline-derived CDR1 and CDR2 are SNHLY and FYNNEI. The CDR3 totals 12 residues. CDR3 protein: CASLRSSNTIYF. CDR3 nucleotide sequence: TGTGCCAGCTTGCGGTCTTCGAACACCATATATTTT.

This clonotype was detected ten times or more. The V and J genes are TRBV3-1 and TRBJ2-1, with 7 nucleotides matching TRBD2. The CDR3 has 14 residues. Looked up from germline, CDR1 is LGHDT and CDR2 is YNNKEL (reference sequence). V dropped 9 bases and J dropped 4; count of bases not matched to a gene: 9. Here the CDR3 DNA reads TGTGCCAGTCAACGGGGGGAGGCATACAATGAGCAGTTCTTC. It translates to CASQRGEAYNEQFF.